Below are 13 T cell receptor beta chains sequenced from a single sample in a study of T-cell memory formation after mild COVID-19. Via MiXCR, TCRdb re-called the 5' RACE reads, giving one row per CDR3 protein. Counted here are some 160,000 distinct CDR3 sequences, 10% to 15% occurring once; the ten biggest clones make up approximately 3.3%. The sample comprised PBMCs or a T cell subset sorted from them (not recorded which). Receptor source: a man younger than 30 who had mild COVID-19 (a few samples of this study predate the infection). Cell type and time point are not known.

This chain uses TRBV7-2 with TRBJ2-3; weak D call: TRBD2 (7 bases). The germline V and J ends were trimmed by 2 bases and 3 bases, with 18 bases remaining between them. Germline loops: CDR1 SGHTA, CDR2 FQGNSA. This CDR3 contains 17 residues. The DNA for the CDR3 is TGTGCCAGCAGCTTACTAAGGGGGGGGAAGGTAACAGATACGCAGTATTTT. It yields the protein CASSLLRGGKVTDTQYF.

The chain links TRBV6-5 to TRBJ1-2; D is uncertain. The ends were cut back, 5 bases at V and 8 bases at J, with 12 bases in the middle. Germline CDR1 and CDR2: MNHEY and SVGAGI. CDR3 length: 12 amino acids. CDR3 coding DNA: TGTGCCAGCAGTGGCAGCAAAAGCGGCTACACCTTC. This translates into CASSGSKSGYTF.

In this sample, this clonotype turned up a few times. This chain connects TRBV6-5 to TRBJ2-1, with D perhaps matching TRBD2 (7 bases). Germline V lookup: CDR1 MNHEY, CDR2 SVGAGI. Between the trimmed V and J ends, which lost 1 base and 7 bases, there was a span of 14 bases. This CDR3 comprises 15 residues. CDR3 in amino acids: CASSYLGGGRNEQFF. The CDR3 nucleotides read TGTGCCAGCAGTTACTTAGGGGGGGGTCGGAATGAGCAGTTCTTC.

The chain carries TRBV12-3 or TRBV12-4 and TRBJ2-7, with a weak D call TRBD1 (6 bases). V lost 5 bases to trimming and J lost 0 bases, with 11 bases between them. The CDR3 consists of 14 residues. The CDR3 reads CASSVTGSSYEQYV. The CDR3 coding sequence is TGTGCCAGCAGTGTAACAGGGAGCTCCTACGAGCAGTACGTC.

This clonotype occurred a few times. Germline is not matched at one junction end, which may reflect a read error. The rearrangement joins TRBV7-6 to TRBJ2-5, with 7 bases aligning to TRBD2. Germline CDR1 is SGHVS and CDR2 is FNYEAQ. CDR3 length: 16 residues. CDR3 protein: CASSLAVGPVGETQYF. The DNA for the CDR3 is TGTGCCAGCAGCCTAGCGGTGGGGCCGGTAGGAGAGACCCAGTACTTC.

The sample holds a few counts of this clonotype. V and J are TRBV7-3 and TRBJ2-5; D unclear. Germline V gene lookup returns CDR1 SGHTA and CDR2 FQGTGA. The V gene lost 6 bases and the J gene lost 2 bases, with 10 bases spanning the gap. This CDR3 is 13 amino acids long. CDR3 sequence reads: CASSTGPQETQYF. The CDR3 region has the DNA TGTGCCAGCAGTACCGGACCGCAAGAGACCCAGTACTTC.

There are a few counts of this clonotype. The V call is TRBV2, the J call TRBJ2-2; D call uncertain. V lost 4 bases, J lost 3 bases, and 15 bases lay in between. Germline V gene data show CDR1 as SNHLY and CDR2 as FYNNEI. The CDR3 sequence is 16 residues long. The CDR3 DNA reads as TGTGCCAGCAGTGTGGTAGTGTCGTCCTACACCGGGGAGCTGTTTTTT. Its protein is CASSVVVSSYTGELFF.

This chain connects TRBV6-5 to TRBJ2-1; D is ambiguous. This CDR3 comprises 11 residues. Trimming stripped 2 bases from V and 15 bases from J, with 11 bases between. Looked up from germline, CDR1 is MNHEY and CDR2 is SVGAGI. The CDR3 sequence is CASSYRGSRFF. The CDR3 DNA is TGTGCCAGCAGTTACCGCGGTTCGCGGTTCTTC.

On this clonotype: One junction end does not reproduce the germline sequence, and a read error may be involved. This chain links TRBV2 with TRBJ1-5; 8 bases agree with TRBD1. CDR1 is SNHLY and CDR2 is FYNNEI in the germline V gene. CDR3 length: 13 amino acids. In nucleotides, the CDR3 is TGTGCCAGCAGTTCAGGGGGCAACCAGCCCCAGCATTTT. This sequence encodes CASSSGGNQPQHF.

The sample holds many counts of this clonotype. The chain carries TRBV7-8 and TRBJ1-2; the D gene is possibly TRBD1 (6 bases). V lost 1 base, J lost 4 bases, and 10 bases lay in between. The CDR3 is 14 residues long. Germline V gives CDR1 SGHVS, CDR2 FQNEAQ. For the CDR3, the DNA is TGTGCCAGCAGCTTAGGGCAGGGGCTCTATGGCTACACCTTC. This gives the protein CASSLGQGLYGYTF.

This chain connects TRBV5-1 to TRBJ1-1; TRBD1 matches at 9 bases. The CDR3 contains 15 residues. Germline CDR1 and CDR2: SGHRS and YFSETQ. The junction had 7 bases not matched to a gene; V was cut back by 5 bases and J by 2 bases. The CDR3 DNA follows: TGCGCCAGCAGGGAGACGACAGGGGGAAACACTGAAGCTTTCTTT. Its protein is CASRETTGGNTEAFF.

This clonotype was picked up a small number of times. The chain combines TRBV6-2 or TRBV6-3 with TRBJ1-1; D remains ambiguous. From germline, CDR1 is MNHEY and CDR2 SVGEGT. V was shortened by 5 bases and J by 5 bases, with 6 bases between the two germline ends. The CDR3 has 11 amino acids. The CDR3 nucleotides read TGTGCCAGCAGTAAGTATACTGAAGCTTTCTTT. Residues: CASSKYTEAFF.

The genes are TRBV15 and TRBJ2-5; TRBD2 matches at 7 bases. The CDR3 consists of 16 residues. Germline CDR1 LNHNV, CDR2 YYDKDF (reference sequence). V was pared by 0 bases and J by 4 bases, with 8 bases of the junction left unmatched. DNA of the CDR3: TGTGCCACCAGCAGAGATAGGCAGCGGGGACTAGAGACCCAGTACTTC. This codes for CATSRDRQRGLETQYF.